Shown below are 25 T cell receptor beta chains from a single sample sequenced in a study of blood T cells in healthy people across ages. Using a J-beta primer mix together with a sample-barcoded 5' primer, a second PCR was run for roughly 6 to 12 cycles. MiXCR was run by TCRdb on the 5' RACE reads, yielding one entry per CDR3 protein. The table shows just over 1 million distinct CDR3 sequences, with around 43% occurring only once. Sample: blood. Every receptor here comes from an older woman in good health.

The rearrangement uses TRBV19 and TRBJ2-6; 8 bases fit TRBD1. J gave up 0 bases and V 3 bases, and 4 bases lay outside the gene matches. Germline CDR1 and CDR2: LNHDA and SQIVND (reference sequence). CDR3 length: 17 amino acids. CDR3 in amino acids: CASSMTGAISGANVLTF. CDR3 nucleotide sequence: TGTGCCAGTAGTATGACAGGGGCGATCTCTGGGGCCAACGTCCTGACTTTC.

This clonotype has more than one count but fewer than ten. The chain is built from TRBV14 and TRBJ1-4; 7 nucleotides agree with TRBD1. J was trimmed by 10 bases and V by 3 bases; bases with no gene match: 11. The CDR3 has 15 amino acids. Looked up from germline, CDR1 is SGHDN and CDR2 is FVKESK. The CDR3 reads CASSHTGTEAPKLFF. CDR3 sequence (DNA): TGTGCCAGCAGCCATACCGGGACAGAAGCTCCAAAACTGTTTTTT.

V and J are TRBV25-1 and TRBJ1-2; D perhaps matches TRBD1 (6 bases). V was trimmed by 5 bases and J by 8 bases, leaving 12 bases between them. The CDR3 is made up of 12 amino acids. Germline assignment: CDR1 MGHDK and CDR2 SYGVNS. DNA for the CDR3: TGTGCCAGCAGTACAGGGCATTCGGGCTACACCTTC. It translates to CASSTGHSGYTF.

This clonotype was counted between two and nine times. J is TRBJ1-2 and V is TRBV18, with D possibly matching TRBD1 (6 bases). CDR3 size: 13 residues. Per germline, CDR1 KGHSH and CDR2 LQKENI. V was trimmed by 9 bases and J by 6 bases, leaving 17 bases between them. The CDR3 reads CASMGASVDGYTF. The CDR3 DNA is TGTGCCAGTATGGGGGCGTCGGTTGATGGCTACACCTTC.

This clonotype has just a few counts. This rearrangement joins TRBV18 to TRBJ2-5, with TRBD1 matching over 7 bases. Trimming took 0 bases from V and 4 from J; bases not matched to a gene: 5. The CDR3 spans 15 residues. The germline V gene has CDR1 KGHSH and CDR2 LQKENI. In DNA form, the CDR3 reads TGTGCCAGCTCACCACCGCCAGGGGGTGGAGAGACCCAGTACTTC. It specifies CASSPPPGGGETQYF.

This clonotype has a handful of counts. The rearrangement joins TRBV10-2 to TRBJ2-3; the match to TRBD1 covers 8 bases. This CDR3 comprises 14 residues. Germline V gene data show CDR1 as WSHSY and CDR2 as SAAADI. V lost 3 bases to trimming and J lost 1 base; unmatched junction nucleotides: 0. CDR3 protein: CASSDRGRTDTQYF. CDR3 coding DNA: TGCGCCAGCAGTGACAGGGGGCGCACAGATACGCAGTATTTT.

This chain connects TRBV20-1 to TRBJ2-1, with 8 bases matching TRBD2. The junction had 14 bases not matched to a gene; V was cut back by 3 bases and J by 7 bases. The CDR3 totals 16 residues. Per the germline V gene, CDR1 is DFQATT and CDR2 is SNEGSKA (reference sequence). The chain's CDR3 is CSASVLGPAGENEQFF. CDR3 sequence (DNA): TGCAGTGCTAGTGTTCTGGGACCAGCGGGAGAAAATGAGCAGTTCTTC.

CDR3 sequence: CSATNLRGVYEQYF. The CDR3 DNA is TGCAGTGCTACCAACCTCCGGGGCGTTTACGAGCAGTACTTC. The V call is TRBV20-1, the J call TRBJ2-7, with D perhaps TRBD1 or TRBD2 (5 bases each). Trimming pared 4 bases from V and 4 bases from J, leaving 17 bases between. Germline V lookup: CDR1 DFQATT, CDR2 SNEGSKA (reference sequence). The CDR3 covers 14 residues.

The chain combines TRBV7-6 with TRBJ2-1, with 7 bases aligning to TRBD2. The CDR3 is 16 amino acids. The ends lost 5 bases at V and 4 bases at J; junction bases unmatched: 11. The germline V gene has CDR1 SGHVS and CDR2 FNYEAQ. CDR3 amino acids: CASSPRSTSTYNEQFF. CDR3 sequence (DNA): TGTGCCAGCAGCCCCCGCTCGACTAGCACTTACAATGAGCAGTTCTTC.

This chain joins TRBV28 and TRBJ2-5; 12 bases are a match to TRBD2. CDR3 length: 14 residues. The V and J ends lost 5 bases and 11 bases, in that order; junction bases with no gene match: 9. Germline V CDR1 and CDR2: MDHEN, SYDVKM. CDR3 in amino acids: CASSPSGRAGEQYF. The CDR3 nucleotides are TGTGCCAGCAGTCCTAGCGGGAGGGCGGGGGAGCAGTACTTC.

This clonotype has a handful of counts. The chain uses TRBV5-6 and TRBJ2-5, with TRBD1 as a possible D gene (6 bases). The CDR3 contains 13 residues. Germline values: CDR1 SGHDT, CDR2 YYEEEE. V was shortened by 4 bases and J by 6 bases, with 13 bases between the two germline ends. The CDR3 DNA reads TGTGCCAGCAGCAAGACAGGTGAGAAGACCCAGTACTTC. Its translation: CASSKTGEKTQYF.

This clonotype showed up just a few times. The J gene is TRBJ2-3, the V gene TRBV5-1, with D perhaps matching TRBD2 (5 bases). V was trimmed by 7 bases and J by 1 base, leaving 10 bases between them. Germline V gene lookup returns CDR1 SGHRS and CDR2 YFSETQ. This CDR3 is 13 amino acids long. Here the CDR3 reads CASYQAGTDTQYF. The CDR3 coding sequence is TGCGCCAGCTACCAAGCGGGCACAGATACGCAGTATTTT.

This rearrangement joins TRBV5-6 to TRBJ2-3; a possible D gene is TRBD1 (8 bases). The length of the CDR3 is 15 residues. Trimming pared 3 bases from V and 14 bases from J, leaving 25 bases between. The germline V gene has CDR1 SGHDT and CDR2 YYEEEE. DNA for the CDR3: TGTGCCAGCAGCTCCAGGGGGCGGCTAGCGGAGTGGGGGTATTTT. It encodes CASSSRGRLAEWGYF. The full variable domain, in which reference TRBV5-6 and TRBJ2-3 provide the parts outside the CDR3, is DAGVTQSPTHLIKTRGQQVTLRCSPKSGHDTVSWYQQALGQGPQFIFQYYEEEERQRGNFPDRFSGHQFPNYSSELNVNALLLGDSALYLCASSSRGRLAEWGYFGPGTRLTVL.

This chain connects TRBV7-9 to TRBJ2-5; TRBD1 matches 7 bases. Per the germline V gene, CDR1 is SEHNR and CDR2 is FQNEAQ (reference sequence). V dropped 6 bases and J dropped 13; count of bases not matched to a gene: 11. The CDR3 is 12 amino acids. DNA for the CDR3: TGTGCCAGCAGGCCAGGGGGTAAAGACGCGTACTTC. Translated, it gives CASRPGGKDAYF.

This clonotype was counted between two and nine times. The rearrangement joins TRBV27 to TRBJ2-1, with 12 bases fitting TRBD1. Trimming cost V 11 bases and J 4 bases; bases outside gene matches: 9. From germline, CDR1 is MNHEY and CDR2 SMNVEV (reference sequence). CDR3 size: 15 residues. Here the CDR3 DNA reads TGTGCCTCCGGGACAGGGGGCATACCTTACAATGAGCAGTTCTTC. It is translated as CASGTGGIPYNEQFF.

In DNA form, the CDR3 reads TGTGCCAGCAGCCAACCTGCTCATGGACTAGCGGGCACAGATACGCAGTATTTT. This sequence encodes CASSQPAHGLAGTDTQYF. This chain links TRBV4-2 with TRBJ2-3; 10 nucleotides line up with TRBD2. The V gene's germline CDR1 is LGHNA and CDR2 YNFKEQ. Trimming took 2 bases from V and 1 from J; bases not matched to a gene: 9. The CDR3 runs 18 residues.

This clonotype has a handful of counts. CDR3 protein: CASSQGSAGAKNIQYF. CDR3 DNA: TGCGCCAGCAGCCAAGGTTCAGCGGGAGCCAAAAACATTCAGTACTTC. The chain employs TRBV4-1 and TRBJ2-4; D is perhaps TRBD2 (6 bases). Germline CDR1 MGHRA, CDR2 YSYEKL. Trimming removed 1 base from V and 0 bases from J, with 10 bases in between. This CDR3 comprises 16 residues.

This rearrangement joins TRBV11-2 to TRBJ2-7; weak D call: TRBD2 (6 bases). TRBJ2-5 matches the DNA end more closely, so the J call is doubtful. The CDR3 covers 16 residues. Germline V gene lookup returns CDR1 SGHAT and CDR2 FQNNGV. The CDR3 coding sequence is TGTGCCAGCAGCCTTGGGAGGACCTTCAAGGGGGAGACCCAGTACTTC. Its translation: CASSLGRTFKGETQYF.

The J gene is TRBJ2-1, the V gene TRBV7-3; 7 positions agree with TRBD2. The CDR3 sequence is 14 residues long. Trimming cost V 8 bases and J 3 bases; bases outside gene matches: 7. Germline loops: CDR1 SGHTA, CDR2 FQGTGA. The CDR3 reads CASGGGQDYNEQFF. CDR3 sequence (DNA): TGTGCCAGCGGGGGGGGTCAGGACTACAATGAGCAGTTCTTC.

This chain's CDR3 is CSAWGLAGVGNEQFF. The CDR3 DNA is TGCAGTGCTTGGGGACTAGCGGGAGTAGGCAATGAGCAGTTCTTC. The chain joins TRBV20-1 to TRBJ2-1; TRBD2 matches 14 bases. The germline gives CDR1 DFQATT, CDR2 SNEGSKA (reference sequence). The CDR3 length is 15 residues. J gave up 6 bases and V 5 bases, and 6 bases lay outside the gene matches.

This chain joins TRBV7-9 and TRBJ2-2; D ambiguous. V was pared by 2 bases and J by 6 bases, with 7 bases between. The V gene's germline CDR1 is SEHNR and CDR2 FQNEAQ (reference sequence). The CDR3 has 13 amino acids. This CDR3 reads CASSLMAPGELFF. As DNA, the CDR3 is TGTGCCAGCAGCTTAATGGCCCCCGGGGAGCTGTTTTTT.

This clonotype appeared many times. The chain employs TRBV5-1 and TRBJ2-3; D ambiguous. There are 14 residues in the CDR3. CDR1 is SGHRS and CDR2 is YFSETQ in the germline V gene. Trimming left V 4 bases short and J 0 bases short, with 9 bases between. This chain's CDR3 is CASSQEWSTDTQYF. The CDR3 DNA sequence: TGCGCCAGCAGCCAGGAATGGAGCACAGATACGCAGTATTTT. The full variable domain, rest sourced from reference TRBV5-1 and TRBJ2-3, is KAGVTQTPRYLIKTRGQQVTLSCSPISGHRSVSWYQQTPGQGLQFLFEYFSETQRNKGNFPGRFSGRQFSNSRSEMNVSTLELGDSALYLCASSQEWSTDTQYFGPGTRLTVL.

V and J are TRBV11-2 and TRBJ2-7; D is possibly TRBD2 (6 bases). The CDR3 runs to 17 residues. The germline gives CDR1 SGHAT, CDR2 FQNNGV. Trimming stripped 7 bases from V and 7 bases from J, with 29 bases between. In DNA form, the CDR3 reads TGTGCCAGCACCAACCGAGCCGGGGGACTTTCATGGAATGAGCAGTACTTC. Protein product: CASTNRAGGLSWNEQYF.

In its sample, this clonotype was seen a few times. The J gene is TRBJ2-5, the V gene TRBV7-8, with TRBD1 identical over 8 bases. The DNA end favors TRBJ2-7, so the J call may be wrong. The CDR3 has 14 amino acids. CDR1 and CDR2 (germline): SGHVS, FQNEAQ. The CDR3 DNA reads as TGTGCCAGCAGAGGCTCGGACAGGGTTGGCGAGCAGTACTTC. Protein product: CASRGSDRVGEQYF.

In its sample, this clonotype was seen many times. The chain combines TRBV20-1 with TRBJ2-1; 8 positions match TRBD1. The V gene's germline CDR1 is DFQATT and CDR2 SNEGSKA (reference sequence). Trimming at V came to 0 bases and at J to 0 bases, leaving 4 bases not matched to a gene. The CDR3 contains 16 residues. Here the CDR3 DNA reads TGCAGTGCTAGAGACCAGGGGGCGAGCTCCTACAATGAGCAGTTCTTC. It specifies CSARDQGASSYNEQFF.